The TCR beta chain described here comes from a study of cytomegalovirus exposure and HLA in healthy donors. The PCR ran on 60 Vbeta and 13 Jbeta primers. Generated by immunoSEQ multiplex PCR, the TCRdb table keeps only in-frame clones and is missing some. Here the sample spans hundreds of thousands of clones, over 60% being singletons. Study-level findings and limits: V- and J-gene trimming in TCR beta was tied to a missense DCLRE1C variant by an analysis performed later.

This clone was observed a few times. Its cognate antigen is unknown. This CDR3 spans 16 amino acids. With V trimmed by 1 base and J by 2 bases, 6 bases remained unmatched. Germline assignment: CDR1 SGDLS and CDR2 YYNGEE. The receptor's source is a male donor in good health and CMV-seronegative. Input material: PBMCs. The chain employs TRBV9 and TRBJ2-3; 8 bases agree with TRBD2. Written as DNA, the CDR3 is TGTGCCAGCAGCGTACAAGCGGGGGCCAACACAGATACGCAGTATTTT. Protein product: CASSVQAGANTDTQYF.